The rows below give T cell receptor beta chains drawn from one sample of a study of cytomegalovirus exposure and HLA in healthy donors. This table comes from immunoSEQ multiplex PCR, and its TCRdb copy is limited to in-frame clones, with some not included. The sample yields 110,000 to 150,000 clones, more than 80% seen once. The sample was PBMCs. All receptors derive from a woman between 35 and 50 years old in good health and CMV-seropositive. Both conserved end residues are part of each CDR3. Fields, in order: CDR3 length, D gene, clone size, J gene, V gene, CDR3 DNA, CDR3 protein. A D gene is named only where the DNA matches it firmly. For some rows the clone size is stated as once, few or many, or as a class when expanded; others skip it.

14 . . TRBJ2-3 TRBV6-5 TGTGCCAGCAGTATGGGCGGGGACACAGATACGCAGTATTTT CASSMGGDTDTQYF
15 . . TRBJ2-3 TRBV6-5 TGTGCCACCGGGTCTAGCGTTGCTAGCACAGATACGCAGTATTTT CATGSSVASTDTQYF
16 TRBD2 once TRBJ2-3 TRBV7-2 TGTGCCAGCAGCTTGCAGACTAGCGGGAGCACAGATACGCAGTATTTT CASSLQTSGSTDTQYF
17 TRBD2 once TRBJ2-2 TRBV28 TGTGCCAGCAGGGATAAGCGGGGGGGGATCCCCACCGGGGAGCTGTTTTTT CASRDKRGGIPTGELFF
15 TRBD1 . TRBJ2-7 TRBV6-5 TGTGCCAGCAGTTACTCACAGGGGACCAGCTACGAGCAGTACTTC CASSYSQGTSYEQYF
13 . . TRBJ2-5 TRBV4-1 TGCGCCAGCAGCCAACCCAAACTAGAGACCCAGTACTTC CASSQPKLETQYF
14 . . TRBJ1-6 TRBV28 TGTGCCAGCAGTTTTGTGCAGGGGACCTCACCCCTCCACTTT CASSFVQGTSPLHF
21 . . TRBJ2-1 TRBV21-1 TGTGCCAGCAGCCAAAGGCGCTCACAGGGGATTAGACTTAGCTCCTACAATGAGCAGTTCTTC CASSQRRSQGIRLSSYNEQFF
15 . . TRBJ2-4 TRBV6-5 TGTGCCAGCAGTTACTCAGAACTCGCCAAAAACATTCAGTACTTC CASSYSELAKNIQYF
14 TRBD2 . TRBJ2-7 TRBV19 TGTGCCAGTAGTCAGCGGGAGGGCCCTTGGGAGCAGTACTTC CASSQREGPWEQYF
14 . . TRBJ1-2 TRBV4-2 TGTGCCAGCAGCCAAGAATTCCTTAACTATGGCTACACCTTC CASSQEFLNYGYTF
13 TRBD1 . TRBJ1-5 TRBV7-8 TGTGCCAGCAGCTCACAGGGGACTGGGGCCCAGCATTTT CASSSQGTGAQHF
15 TRBD1 . TRBJ1-1 TRBV10-3 TGTGCCACCACTGCGACGGGACAGGGTACGGATCGAGCTTTCTTT CATTATGQGTDRAFF
14 . . TRBJ1-5 TRBV6-1 TGTGCCAGCAGTCCACAGGGTAGCAATCAGCCCCAGCATTTT CASSPQGSNQPQHF
14 TRBD1 . TRBJ1-1 TRBV11-3 TGTGCCAGCAGCTCGGGACAGGGAGTAACTGAAGCTTTCTTT CASSSGQGVTEAFF
17 TRBD1 . TRBJ2-7 TRBV27 TGTGCCAGCAGTTCCGGCTCTACTGGGACAGGGAACTACGAGCAGTACTTC CASSSGSTGTGNYEQYF
15 TRBD2 . TRBJ2-7 TRBV27 TGTGCCAGCAAACGTAGCGGGTTGAGCTCCTACGAGCAGTACTTC CASKRSGLSSYEQYF
11 . . TRBJ1-1 TRBV18 TGTGCCAGCTCAGGGCCCCCTGAAGCTTTCTTT CASSGPPEAFF
16 . . TRBJ2-2 TRBV7-9 TGTGCCAGCAGCTTCTCCACAGGGTTGAGGGCCGGGGAGCTGTTTTTT CASSFSTGLRAGELFF
15 TRBD1 . TRBJ1-1 TRBV9 TGTGCCAGCAGCGCAGTACAGGGGCCCACTATAGAAGCTTTCTTT CASSAVQGPTIEAFF
12 . . TRBJ2-1 TRBV7-8 TGTGCCAGCAGCTTAGCGCTCGAGGGGCAGTTCTTC CASSLALEGQFF
15 TRBD2 . TRBJ2-7 TRBV27 TGTGCCAGCAGTTTTAAGGTTAGCGGGACGCAGGGGCAGTACTTC CASSFKVSGTQGQYF
15 TRBD1 . TRBJ1-1 TRBV5-4 TGTGCCAGCAGCTACGACGACAGGGTACACACTGAAGCTTTCTTT CASSYDDRVHTEAFF
13 TRBD2 . TRBJ2-7 TRBV2 TGTGCCAGCAGGGGGGGGACGGCGTCCGAGCAGTACTTC CASRGGTASEQYF
15 . . TRBJ2-2 TRBV15 TGTGCCACCAGCGGCGGACAGCCAGGCACCGGGGAGCTGTTTTTT CATSGGQPGTGELFF
13 TRBD1 . TRBJ2-7 TRBV27 TGTGTCTCCTGGACAGGGGGACTAAAGGGGCAGTACTTC CVSWTGGLKGQYF
14 TRBD1 . TRBJ2-7 TRBV9 TGTGCCAGCAGCGTAGCGGGACAGGGCCCCGAGCAGTACTTC CASSVAGQGPEQYF
14 TRBD1 . TRBJ2-7 TRBV27 TGTGCCAGCAGTATGGGACAGGGGACGAGTGAGCAGTACTTC CASSMGQGTSEQYF
16 TRBD2 . TRBJ2-7 TRBV6-5 TGTGCCAGCAGTTCTCTGACTAGCGGGAGGAGCTACGAGCAGTACTTC CASSSLTSGRSYEQYF
15 TRBD1 . TRBJ2-7 TRBV4-3 TGCGCCAGCAGCCAGCAACCGGGACAGGGCTACGAGCAGTACTTC CASSQQPGQGYEQYF
14 . . TRBJ1-2 TRBV6-6 TGTGCCAGCAGTACAAACAGAGCTAACTATGGCTACACCTTC CASSTNRANYGYTF
19 TRBD1 . TRBJ1-3 TRBV10-3 TGTGCCATCAGTTCACCTCAAGCATACAGGGGGAAAGCTGGAAACACCATATATTTT CAISSPQAYRGKAGNTIYF
15 TRBD1 once TRBJ1-2 TRBV19 TGTGCCAGTAGTAATACACAGACAGGGGTCTATGGCTACACCTTC CASSNTQTGVYGYTF
14 . . TRBJ1-1 TRBV30 TGTGCCTGGAGTCAAAACGGGGGGAACACTGAAGCTTTCTTT CAWSQNGGNTEAFF
15 . . TRBJ1-1 TRBV19 TGTGCCAGTACCTCCGCCGAGGGGGTCGGGGCTGAAGCTTTCTTT CASTSAEGVGAEAFF
16 . . TRBJ1-1 TRBV13 TGTGCCAGCAGCTTACAAGGTCAAACTATGAACACTGAAGCTTTCTTT CASSLQGQTMNTEAFF
16 TRBD2 . TRBJ2-5 TRBV5-4 TGTGCCAGCAGCTTGGGGACTAGCGGGGGTCAAGAGACCCAGTACTTC CASSLGTSGGQETQYF
17 TRBD2 few TRBJ2-1 TRBV7-2 TGTGCCAGCAGCTTAGAGGTAGCGGGGTCGCTCTACAATGAGCAGTTCTTC CASSLEVAGSLYNEQFF
12 TRBD2 . TRBJ2-4 TRBV30 TGTGCCTGGGGACTAGTCAACAACATTCAGTACTTC CAWGLVNNIQYF
13 . . TRBJ2-5 TRBV9 TGTGCCAGCAGCGCCGAGTACCAAGAGACCCAGTACTTC CASSAEYQETQYF
18 . . TRBJ1-6 TRBV4-1 TGCGCCAGCAGCCAAGATCCCCCCGAGAGCTCCTATAATTCACCCCTCCACTTT CASSQDPPESSYNSPLHF
13 TRBD2 . TRBJ2-7 TRBV27 TGTGCCAGCAGATACCTAGCGGGGGACGAGCAGTACTTC CASRYLAGDEQYF
12 . . TRBJ2-3 TRBV29-1 TGCAGCGTCGGAGGGGGGGTAGATACGCAGTATTTT CSVGGGVDTQYF